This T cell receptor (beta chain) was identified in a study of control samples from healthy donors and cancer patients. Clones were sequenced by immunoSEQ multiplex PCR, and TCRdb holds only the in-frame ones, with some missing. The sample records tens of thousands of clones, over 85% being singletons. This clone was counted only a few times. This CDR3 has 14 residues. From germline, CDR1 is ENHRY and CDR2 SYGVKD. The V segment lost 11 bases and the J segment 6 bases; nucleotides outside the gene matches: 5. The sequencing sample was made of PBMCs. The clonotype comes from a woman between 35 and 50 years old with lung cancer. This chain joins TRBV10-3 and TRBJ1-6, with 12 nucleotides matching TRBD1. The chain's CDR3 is CAVGQGALNSPLHF. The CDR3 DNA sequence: TGTGCCGTGGGACAGGGGGCTCTTAATTCACCCCTCCACTTT.